Below are 23 T cell receptor beta chains sequenced from a single sample in a study of blood T cell repertoires in COVID-19 (dated by TCRdb to 2020 to 2022). The library came from the immunoSEQ multiplex PCR assay. The source is immuneACCESS, and TCRdb retained only in-frame sequences with V and J called. Part of the clones is not carried over; for the studies checked, unresolved V genes explain less than half of this, and the remainder is unexplained. This sample holds approximately 75,000 clones; around 89% were observed only once. In total, the top ten clones hold around 0.6% of the sample. The material sequenced was peripheral blood. The receptors were sampled from a man in his 60s with acute or convalescent COVID-19.

V is TRBV7-3 and J is TRBJ2-3; 8 positions agree with TRBD2. The CDR3 contains 17 residues. Per the germline V gene, CDR1 is SGHTA and CDR2 is FQGTGA. Trimming cost V 3 bases and J 1 base; bases outside gene matches: 9. CDR3 loop: CASSFLSAGGRTDTQYF. CDR3 DNA: TGTGCCAGCAGCTTCCTCTCTGCGGGAGGCCGCACAGATACGCAGTATTTT.

V usage is TRBV9 and J usage is TRBJ2-3; 12 bases are a match to TRBD2. This CDR3 contains 16 residues. The trim removed 0 bases at V and 4 bases at J, leaving 3 bases unmatched. Germline V lookup: CDR1 SGDLS, CDR2 YYNGEE. The DNA for the CDR3 is TGTGCCAGCAGCGTAGAACTAGCGGGGGGTGCAGATACGCAGTATTTT. It specifies CASSVELAGGADTQYF.

The genes are TRBV7-3 and TRBJ1-1; the match to TRBD1 covers 7 bases. J lost 7 bases, V lost 5 bases, and 10 bases had no gene match. Per germline, CDR1 SGHTA and CDR2 FQGTGA. The CDR3 has 14 residues. CDR3 sequence reads: CASSATGTANEAFF. The CDR3, as DNA: TGTGCCAGCAGCGCCACGGGGACAGCGAATGAAGCTTTCTTT.

This clone was detected once. This rearrangement joins TRBV5-1 to TRBJ2-1; TRBD2 matches at 8 bases. Germline CDR1 SGHRS, CDR2 YFSETQ. V gave up 0 bases and J gave up 8 bases; unmatched junction bases: 7. CDR3 length: 15 amino acids. CDR3 DNA: TGCGCCAGCAGCTTGGCCACTAGCGGTTTGTATGAGCAGTTCTTC. This codes for CASSLATSGLYEQFF.

This chain connects TRBV29-1 to TRBJ1-1; D possibly corresponds to TRBD1 (6 bases). Per the germline V gene, CDR1 is SQVTM and CDR2 is ANQGSEA. V was clipped by 6 bases and J by 7 bases, with 18 bases between them. CDR3 length equals 13 residues. CDR3 protein: CSVARGQLGEAFF. CDR3 in DNA: TGCAGCGTGGCTCGCGGACAGCTCGGTGAAGCTTTCTTT.

Only a few counts were recorded for this clone. CDR3: CASSEEANYGYTF. The CDR3 region has the DNA TGTGCCAGCAGTGAGGAGGCTAACTATGGCTACACCTTC. The chain carries TRBV21-1 and TRBJ1-2. TRBV21-1 is a known pseudogene. CDR3 length equals 13 residues.

V is TRBV2 and J is TRBJ1-2; maybe TRBD1 (6 bases). V was cut by 0 bases and J by 2 bases, with 10 bases left in between. Germline values: CDR1 SNHLY, CDR2 FYNNEI. The CDR3 loop spans 15 amino acids. For the CDR3, the DNA is TGTGCCAGCAGTGAAGCTACAGGGCTGAACTATGGCTACACCTTC. Translation: CASSEATGLNYGYTF.

V and J are TRBV5-1 and TRBJ1-2; D is perhaps TRBD1 (6 bases). Deletions cut 5 bases from V and 8 bases from J, with 19 bases between. The CDR3 sequence is 14 residues long. Germline V lookup: CDR1 SGHRS, CDR2 YFSETQ. CDR3 in DNA: TGCGCCAGCAGTCGTAACTCAGGGGCCGGGGGCTACACCTTC. It translates to CASSRNSGAGGYTF.

The rearrangement links TRBV6-5 to TRBJ2-5, with 8 nucleotides matching TRBD2. CDR1 is MNHEY, CDR2 SVGAGI, per germline. J was trimmed by 1 base and V by 6 bases; bases with no gene match: 7. The CDR3 spans 15 residues. CDR3 sequence: CASSRATSGQETQYF. The CDR3 coding sequence is TGTGCCAGCAGCCGGGCTACTAGCGGCCAAGAGACCCAGTACTTC.

The chain links TRBV3-1 (or the pseudogene TRBV3-2) to TRBJ2-3; D unclear. Germline V gene lookup returns CDR1 LGHDT and CDR2 YNNKEL (reference sequence). Trimming took 4 bases from V and 1 from J, leaving 6 bases between them. The CDR3 length is 13 residues. CDR3 loop: CASSRGGTDTQYF. The CDR3 DNA is TGTGCCAGCAGCCGAGGAGGCACAGATACGCAGTATTTT.

CDR3 protein: CAWSVSLPGNGYTF. The CDR3 coding sequence is TGTGCCTGGAGTGTCTCTCTCCCAGGGAACGGCTACACCTTC. This chain joins TRBV30 and TRBJ1-2, with D possibly TRBD1 on 5 matching bases. V lost 0 bases and J 8 bases, leaving 16 bases between the germline ends. The germline gives CDR1 GTSNPN, CDR2 SVGIG (reference sequence). The CDR3 is 14 residues long.

This clone was seen a few times. The chain recombines TRBV6-5 with TRBJ1-2; 7 bases map to TRBD1. J was trimmed by 3 bases and V by 6 bases; bases with no gene match: 4. Germline V CDR1 and CDR2: MNHEY, SVGAGI. The CDR3 covers 13 residues. For the CDR3, the DNA is TGTGCCAGCAGAGGGGGCGGCCACTATGGCTACACCTTC. As protein: CASRGGGHYGYTF.

The chain links TRBV19 to TRBJ1-2; D remains ambiguous. V dropped 2 bases and J dropped 8 bases, with 9 bases sitting between them. This CDR3 spans 12 amino acids. Germline V gene lookup returns CDR1 LNHDA and CDR2 SQIVND (reference sequence). For the CDR3, the DNA is TGTGCCAGTAGTATATTGAACACCGGCTACACCTTC. It specifies CASSILNTGYTF. The complete variable domain, with remaining parts taken from reference TRBV19 and TRBJ1-2, reads DGGITQSPKYLFRKEGQNVTLSCEQNLNHDAMYWYRQDPGQGLRLIYYSQIVNDFQKGDIAEGYSVSREKKESFPLTVTSAQKNPTAFYLCASSILNTGYTFGSGTRLTVV.

The rearrangement links TRBV14 to TRBJ1-1; no reliable D call. In germline, CDR1 is SGHDN, CDR2 FVKESK. V gave up 3 bases and J gave up 1 base, with 9 bases separating them. The CDR3 is made up of 14 amino acids. The DNA of the CDR3 is TGTGCCAGCAGCCACTTACAACGGAACACTGAAGCTTTCTTT. Its protein is CASSHLQRNTEAFF.

The genes are TRBV5-1 and TRBJ1-6; TRBD1 aligns across 11 bases. Per germline, CDR1 SGHRS and CDR2 YFSETQ. V lost 0 bases and J lost 11; bases outside the gene matches: 25. The CDR3 is 22 residues long. The CDR3 DNA sequence: TGCGCCAGCAGCTTGGCAGGGACAGGGGGGCCCTTAGGGACCTCACACAGGCCACCCCTCCACTTT. Its translation is CASSLAGTGGPLGTSHRPPLHF. Full variable domain (outside the CDR3, taken from reference TRBV5-1 and TRBJ1-6): KAGVTQTPRYLIKTRGQQVTLSCSPISGHRSVSWYQQTPGQGLQFLFEYFSETQRNKGNFPGRFSGRQFSNSRSEMNVSTLELGDSALYLCASSLAGTGGPLGTSHRPPLHFGNGTRLTVT.

The chain recombines TRBV7-9 with TRBJ1-2; 9 nucleotides line up with TRBD1. CDR3 length: 15 amino acids. V was pared by 5 bases and J by 7 bases, with 11 bases of the junction left unmatched. The V gene's germline CDR1 is SEHNR and CDR2 FQNEAQ (reference sequence). CDR3 DNA sequence: TGTGCCAGCAGCCCCGGGGGACAGGGCATTTTTGGCTACACCTTC. Translation: CASSPGGQGIFGYTF.

This sequence joins TRBV19 and TRBJ1-1, with D perhaps matching TRBD1 (5 bases). Trimming cost V 5 bases and J 6 bases, with 16 bases left between them. The CDR3 has 14 residues. Germline CDR1 and CDR2: LNHDA and SQIVND (reference sequence). The CDR3 loop reads CASSANAGRAEAFF. The CDR3 region has the DNA TGTGCCAGTAGTGCGAACGCGGGGCGCGCTGAAGCTTTCTTT.

The chain recombines TRBV9 with TRBJ1-2; D is unclear. Germline assignment: CDR1 SGDLS and CDR2 YYNGEE. CDR3 length: 15 residues. The V and J ends lost 4 bases and 7 bases respectively, with 20 bases between them. CDR3 protein: CASSSSPWRVFGYTF. CDR3 DNA sequence: TGTGCCAGCAGCAGCTCCCCGTGGAGGGTGTTTGGCTACACCTTC.

In its sample, this clone was seen a few times. The chain's CDR3 is CASSLGAGRADTQYF. CDR3 nucleotide sequence: TGTGCCAGCAGCTTGGGAGCGGGGCGAGCTGATACGCAGTATTTT. The J gene is TRBJ2-3, the V gene TRBV5-4; TRBD2 matches 7 bases. The CDR3 runs to 15 residues. Trimming removed 0 bases from V and 6 bases from J; junction bases left unmatched: 7. Per germline, CDR1 SGHNT and CDR2 YYREEE (reference sequence).

V usage is TRBV6-5 and J usage is TRBJ1-5, with 8 positions matching TRBD1. The CDR3 consists of 14 residues. The germline gives CDR1 MNHEY, CDR2 SVGAGI. With 6 bases clipped from V and 5 bases from J, the junction kept 6 bases outside the gene matches. DNA for the CDR3: TGTGCCAGCAGCACGACAGGGGTGGATCAGCCCCAGCATTTT. Amino acid sequence: CASSTTGVDQPQHF.

This clone has a handful of counts. The sample carries other DNA sequences with the same CDR3. The V and J genes are TRBV12-3 or TRBV12-4 and TRBJ1-2; D might be TRBD1 (5 bases). The CDR3 extends over 13 amino acids. V was pared by 1 base and J by 5 bases, with 8 bases between. DNA of the CDR3: TGTGCCAGCAGTTTAGGCCAGGGTTATGGCTACACCTTC. Encoded protein: CASSLGQGYGYTF.

The J gene is TRBJ1-5, the V gene TRBV28, with D maybe TRBD1 (5 bases). Trimming took off 3 bases at V and 5 bases at J, with 11 bases between the two ends. This CDR3 is built from 14 residues. Germline CDR1 and CDR2: MDHEN and SYDVKM. The CDR3 DNA follows: TGTGCCAGCAGTTTGGGGGGGGAGCATCAGCCCCAGCATTTT. As protein: CASSLGGEHQPQHF.

The chain couples TRBV6-6 to TRBJ2-1, with 9 nucleotides matching TRBD2. V was clipped by 2 bases and J by 5 bases; unmatched bases: 4. Germline V gene sequence: CDR1 MNHNY, CDR2 SVGAGI (reference sequence). The CDR3 runs 15 residues. CDR3 region: CASSYTRTSDNEQFF. CDR3 nucleotides: TGTGCCAGCAGTTACACAAGGACTAGCGACAATGAGCAGTTCTTC.